The TCR beta chain under discussion was sequenced for a study of blood T cell repertoires in COVID-19. Overall study context: COVID-19 samples, acute and convalescent, were from the United States, Italy and Spain. The cDNA or gDNA used as material had been derived from T cells, B-cell-depleted T cells, or PBMCs.

This clone was seen a few times. The V end was cut by 6 bases, the J end by 8 bases, with 11 bases between. Germline CDR1 is SNHLY and CDR2 is FYNNEI. The CDR3 totals 13 residues. Clones were read by immunoSEQ multiplex PCR, and TCRdb kept only the in-frame ones, dropping some. Here the sample spans roughly 100,000 clones, about nine tenths being singletons. This chain connects TRBV2 to TRBJ1-6, with D maybe TRBD1 (6 bases). Material: peripheral blood. This TCR derives from a woman aged 45 to 65 with COVID-19, enrolled during active disease. The CDR3 coding sequence is TGTGCCAGCAGGGCCCGACAGGATTCACCCCTCCACTTT. Translation: CASRARQDSPLHF.